Listed below are T cell receptor beta chains from one sample, sequenced in a study of CD8 T cells in ankylosing spondylitis. Each CDR3 protein is one row after TCRdb ran MiXCR on the 5' RACE reads. The sample has 800,000 to 900,000 distinct CDR3 sequences; approximately 12% are singletons. Sequenced input: blood, either unsorted or a sorted T cell fraction (not recorded which). The origin of the receptors is a male donor with ankylosing spondylitis. Both conserved end residues are part of each CDR3. The order of the fields is J gene, clone size, V gene, D gene, CDR3 protein, CDR3 DNA. A D gene is named only where the DNA matches it firmly. Size tells how often a clone was seen (once, few, many) or the class of an expanded clone, and some rows leave it out.

TRBJ2-7 many TRBV20-1 TRBD1 CSAISPDRVHEQYF TGCAGTGCTATTTCCCCCGACAGGGTACACGAGCAGTACTTC
TRBJ2-1 . TRBV18 TRBD1 CASSPQGALTYNEQFF TGTGCCAGCTCACCACAGGGGGCTCTCACCTACAATGAGCAGTTCTTC
TRBJ1-6 few TRBV5-1 TRBD1 CASSRNRGPPSPLHF TGCGCCAGCAGCAGAAACAGGGGACCCCCCTCACCCCTCCACTTT
TRBJ2-7 many TRBV29-1 . CSVAGQLDEQYF TGCAGCGTTGCTGGGCAGCTTGACGAGCAGTACTTC
TRBJ1-2 many TRBV12-3/TRBV12-4 . CASSLGSRRLNYGYTF TGTGCCAGCAGTCTAGGGTCGCGGAGGCTTAACTATGGCTACACCTTC
TRBJ2-3 . TRBV27 TRBD2 CASFLSGRPAGDTQYF TGTGCCAGCTTCCTTAGCGGGAGGCCCGCTGGCGATACGCAGTATTTT
TRBJ2-3 many TRBV12-3/TRBV12-4 . CASSLSSGSLTDTQYF TGTGCCAGCAGTTTGAGTAGCGGTAGCCTCACAGATACGCAGTATTTT
TRBJ2-7 . TRBV29-1 . CSVAILGQYYEQYF TGCAGCGTTGCGATTTTGGGGCAATACTACGAGCAGTACTTC
TRBJ2-4 many TRBV11-2 . CASSPMLAKNIQYF TGTGCCAGCAGTCCCATGCTGGCCAAAAACATTCAGTACTTC
TRBJ2-5 . TRBV5-1 . CASSFRDREETQYF TGCGCCAGCAGCTTCAGGGACCGCGAAGAGACCCAGTACTTC
TRBJ2-4 many TRBV29-1 . CSVEGMAGRDIQYF TGCAGCGTTGAAGGCATGGCAGGGAGAGACATTCAGTACTTC
TRBJ2-6 few TRBV7-9 . CASSLEGNSGANVLTF TGTGCCAGCAGCTTAGAAGGCAACTCTGGGGCCAACGTCCTGACTTTC
TRBJ1-1 . TRBV5-1 TRBD1 CASSLTGGGWTEAFF TGCGCCAGCAGCTTGACAGGGGGAGGATGGACTGAAGCTTTCTTT
TRBJ1-5 few TRBV5-1 TRBD1 CASSYQGARNQPQHF TGCGCCAGCAGCTACCAGGGGGCTAGGAATCAGCCCCAGCATTTT
TRBJ2-5 . TRBV7-2 TRBD2 CASSAGGLRETQYF TGTGCCAGCAGCGCGGGGGGGCTCCGAGAGACCCAGTACTTC
TRBJ2-1 many TRBV29-1 TRBD2 CSVEGSGGPSNEQFF TGCAGCGTTGAGGGTAGCGGGGGCCCAAGCAATGAGCAGTTCTTC
TRBJ1-4 once TRBV7-9 . CASSPHSGGTNEKLFF TGTGCCAGCAGCCCCCACAGCGGCGGGACTAATGAAAAACTGTTTTTT
TRBJ2-3 . TRBV20-1 . CSARKEAVKDTQYF TGCAGTGCTAGAAAGGAGGCAGTTAAGGATACGCAGTATTTT
TRBJ1-5 few TRBV5-1 . CASSLMTEQPQHF TGCGCCAGCAGCTTGATGACAGAGCAGCCCCAGCATTTT
TRBJ2-7 . TRBV7-9 TRBD2 CASSSPFRRGSSYEQYF TGTGCCAGCAGCTCCCCTTTCAGGCGCGGGAGCTCCTACGAGCAGTACTTC
TRBJ2-1 many TRBV12-3/TRBV12-4 . CASSSGVNNEQFF TGTGCCAGCAGTTCCGGGGTAAACAATGAGCAGTTCTTC
TRBJ2-5 many TRBV27 . CASSFRFGSGQETQYF TGTGCCAGCAGTTTTCGGTTTGGGAGCGGCCAAGAGACCCAGTACTTC
TRBJ2-1 few TRBV19 . CASSKGHLQTYNEQFF TGTGCCAGTAGTAAAGGACACCTCCAAACCTACAATGAGCAGTTCTTC
TRBJ1-2 few TRBV10-3 . CAVKKTVEGGYTF TGTGCCGTAAAAAAGACCGTCGAGGGTGGCTACACCTTC
TRBJ1-5 many TRBV4-2 . CASSQALNNQPQHF TGTGCCAGCAGCCAAGCCCTAAACAATCAGCCCCAGCATTTT
TRBJ1-2 few TRBV6-5 . CASSYTWDRGYTF TGTGCCAGCAGTTACACGTGGGATCGTGGCTACACCTTC
TRBJ1-2 . TRBV29-1 . CSVTGPSYGYTF TGCAGCGTTACTGGACCCTCCTATGGCTACACCTTC
TRBJ2-7 few TRBV6-1 . CASRRGAGATYEQYF TGTGCCAGCAGGAGAGGAGCGGGCGCGACCTACGAGCAGTACTTC
TRBJ1-4 . TRBV2 . CASSELGGLRLGKLFF TGTGCCAGCAGTGAACTGGGGGGACTACGACTGGGAAAACTGTTTTTT
TRBJ1-2 . TRBV7-3 TRBD1 CASSQTGGLRIGYTF TGTGCCAGCAGCCAGACAGGGGGCTTGAGAATAGGCTACACCTTC
TRBJ2-3 . TRBV5-1 . CASSLARLDGSTDTQYF TGCGCCAGCAGCTTGGCGCGACTAGACGGAAGCACAGATACGCAGTATTTT
TRBJ2-1 few TRBV20-1 TRBD2 CSASPLAASGSEQFF TGCAGTGCTAGTCCCCTAGCGGCGTCGGGGAGCGAGCAGTTCTTC
TRBJ2-3 once TRBV2 . CASSQLKDTDTQYF TGTGCCAGCAGTCAACTCAAGGACACAGATACGCAGTATTTT
TRBJ2-5 . TRBV3-1 TRBD1 CASSQGVGQGTTQYF TGTGCCAGCAGCCAAGGGGTGGGACAGGGCACGACCCAGTACTTC
TRBJ2-1 many TRBV29-1 . CSVDPRANEQFF TGCAGCGTTGACCCCAGGGCGAATGAGCAGTTCTTC
TRBJ2-3 many TRBV20-1 . CSAREASTDTQYF TGCAGTGCTAGAGAGGCAAGCACAGATACGCAGTATTTT
TRBJ2-2 . TRBV20-1 . CSAQGGGAHTGELFF TGCAGTGCCCAGGGAGGGGGGGCTCACACCGGGGAGCTGTTTTTT
TRBJ2-1 . TRBV7-3 . CASSLTGYEGNEQFF TGTGCCAGCAGCTTAACAGGGTATGAGGGCAATGAGCAGTTCTTC
TRBJ2-7 few TRBV5-1 . CASSAQPQYEQYF TGCGCCAGCAGCGCGCAGCCCCAATACGAGCAGTACTTC
TRBJ2-5 many TRBV20-1 . CSARNSEGKRTQYF TGCAGTGCTAGAAACTCCGAAGGGAAACGGACCCAGTACTTC